The clone carrying this TCR beta chain was seen many times. The CDR3 consists of 17 residues. Germline V lookup: CDR1 ENHRY, CDR2 SYGVKD. Germline trimming cut 5 bases from V and 6 bases from J; bases unmatched to any gene: 16. MiXCR, applied by TCRdb to the RT-PCR reads, yields one record per CDR3 protein. The sample shows 650,000 to 800,000 distinct CDR3 sequences, 14% of them seen only once. The source is a female donor in good health, serving as a healthy control. The chain uses TRBV10-3 and TRBJ2-1; 7 positions match TRBD2. Sequences were obtained from memory CD4+ T cells from blood. CDR3 DNA: TGTGCCATCAGTCCGGGAGAAGGGGCGGGAGTTGGCAATGAGCAGTTCTTC. It yields the protein CAISPGEGAGVGNEQFF.